These 16 T cell receptor beta chains share one sample of origin, sequenced in a study of T cells in Graves' hyperthyroidism and ophthalmopathy. It was RNA transcripts that yielded the amplified TCR beta CDR3 regions. First-round RT-PCR targeting the TCR CDR3 was performed with the HTBI primer set. TCRdb analysed the multiplex PCR reads with MiXCR anew, one entry per CDR3 protein. Of roughly 170,000 distinct CDR3 sequences listed, about 9% are singletons. Sequencing used blood. These receptor sequences come from a woman under 30 with Graves' hyperthyroidism that later progressed to Graves' ophthalmopathy.

The table lists this clonotype with many counts. This chain connects TRBV28 to TRBJ1-6; the D gene is possibly TRBD1 (6 bases). The ends were cut back, 5 bases at V and 4 bases at J, with 9 bases in the middle. This CDR3 region has 14 residues. Germline V gene data show CDR1 as MDHEN and CDR2 as SYDVKM. For the CDR3, the DNA is TGTGCCAGCAGTCCTGGACAGTATAATTCACCCCTCCACTTT. It is translated as CASSPGQYNSPLHF.

At least ten counts were recorded for this clonotype. The chain is built from TRBV12-3 or TRBV12-4 and TRBJ1-5; TRBD1 is a possible D gene (5 bases). The CDR3 is made up of 16 amino acids. Trimming stripped 1 base from V and 3 bases from J, with 13 bases between. CDR3 sequence: CASSLGGGRTNQPQHF. For the CDR3, the DNA is TGTGCCAGCAGTTTAGGGGGCGGGCGGACCAATCAGCCCCAGCATTTT.

The sample holds many counts of this clonotype. V is TRBV4-1 and J is TRBJ2-2; possible D gene TRBD1, 6 bases. The ends were cut back, 3 bases at V and 4 bases at J, with 18 bases in the middle. The CDR3 runs to 17 residues. The germline gives CDR1 MGHRA, CDR2 YSYEKL. The CDR3 protein is CASSHTRSRGLTGELFF. The DNA for the CDR3 is TGCGCCAGCAGCCATACTCGGAGCAGGGGTCTCACCGGGGAGCTGTTTTTT.

This clonotype was observed at least ten times. The chain is built from TRBV5-1 and TRBJ1-1; 10 bases are shared with TRBD1. The germline gives CDR1 SGHRS, CDR2 YFSETQ. The CDR3 runs to 13 residues. Trimming took 5 bases from V and 7 from J; bases not matched to a gene: 5. This CDR3 is CASSRTGGHEAFF. The DNA for the CDR3 is TGCGCCAGCAGTCGGACAGGGGGGCATGAAGCTTTCTTT.

The chain has TRBV28 and TRBJ2-7; TRBD1 might be the D (6 bases). Germline CDR1 and CDR2: MDHEN and SYDVKM. The CDR3 runs to 12 residues. V gave up 10 bases and J gave up 2 bases, with 12 bases separating them. In DNA, the CDR3 is TGTGCCACCGTGGACAGCCCCTACGAGCAGTACTTC. The encoded protein is CATVDSPYEQYF.

The table lists this clonotype with many counts. The chain links TRBV29-1 to TRBJ2-3; the D is unclear. The CDR3 is 10 amino acids. Germline assignment: CDR1 SQVTM and CDR2 ANQGSEA. V was trimmed by 7 bases and J by 3 bases, leaving 5 bases between them. Written as DNA, the CDR3 is TGCAGCGATGAGACAGATACGCAGTATTTT. This encodes CSDETDTQYF.

This clonotype occurred many times. The rearrangement uses TRBV6-1 and TRBJ1-1; TRBD1 matches at 7 bases. From germline, CDR1 is MNHNS and CDR2 SASEGT. V shed 3 bases and J 1 base; nucleotides not matched to a gene: 8. There are 16 residues in the CDR3. The CDR3 DNA follows: TGTGCCAGCAGTGAGGGGGACAGCAACACGAACACTGAAGCTTTCTTT. This sequence encodes CASSEGDSNTNTEAFF.

This clonotype showed up many times. The chain employs TRBV18 and TRBJ2-7; D may be TRBD1 (6 bases). The germline V gene has CDR1 KGHSH and CDR2 LQKENI. V was pared by 2 bases and J by 4 bases, with 12 bases between. The CDR3 covers 14 residues. The CDR3, as DNA: TGTGCCAGCTCACCAGGCACAGGGCAGTACGAGCAGTACTTC. This translates into CASSPGTGQYEQYF.

This clonotype has only a few counts. The J gene is TRBJ2-5, the V gene TRBV10-3; possible D gene TRBD2, 5 bases. The CDR3 runs to 13 residues. Trimming cost V 7 bases and J 4 bases, with 13 bases left between them. Germline lookup yields CDR1 ENHRY and CDR2 SYGVKD. The CDR3 reads CAINTRSGETQYF. The CDR3 DNA reads TGTGCCATCAATACGAGAAGCGGAGAGACCCAGTACTTC.

This clonotype was observed a few times. This chain uses TRBV19 with TRBJ1-5, with 7 bases lining up with TRBD1. Germline V gene data show CDR1 as LNHDA and CDR2 as SQIVND (reference sequence). The CDR3 loop spans 15 amino acids. J was trimmed by 8 bases and V by 3 bases; bases with no gene match: 10. For the CDR3, the DNA is TGTGCCAGTAGTATCGGGGCAGGGGGGAGGAAGCCCCAGCATTTT. Translated: CASSIGAGGRKPQHF.

The sample holds many counts of this clonotype. V is TRBV6-1 and J is TRBJ2-1; the D is unclear. The germline V gene encodes CDR1 MNHNS and CDR2 SASEGT. V was trimmed by 5 bases and J by 4 bases, leaving 12 bases between them. The CDR3 is 14 residues long. Here the CDR3 reads CASSSSLEYNEQFF. The CDR3 nucleotides read TGTGCCAGCAGTTCCTCCCTTGAGTACAATGAGCAGTTCTTC.

This clonotype occurred many times. V usage is TRBV27 and J usage is TRBJ2-7; 8 nucleotides line up with TRBD1. Germline loops: CDR1 MNHEY, CDR2 SMNVEV (reference sequence). The length of the CDR3 is 16 residues. J was trimmed by 0 bases and V by 3 bases; bases with no gene match: 7. For the CDR3, the DNA is TGTGCCAGCAGTTTGGCGGTTGGGACAGGCTCCTACGAGCAGTACTTC. It translates to CASSLAVGTGSYEQYF.

This clonotype was seen many times. The V and J genes are TRBV12-3 or TRBV12-4 and TRBJ1-2; 12 nucleotides align to TRBD1. The CDR3 sequence is 16 residues long. Germline trimming cut 2 bases from V and 7 bases from J; bases unmatched to any gene: 8. The DNA of the CDR3 is TGTGCCAGCAGTTTAAGGGGACAGGGGGCGTCGGGTGGCTACACCTTC. Translating it yields CASSLRGQGASGGYTF.

This clonotype was seen a handful of times. The chain combines TRBV5-5 with TRBJ2-4; D unresolved. In germline, CDR1 is SGHKS, CDR2 YYEKEE (reference sequence). Trimming removed 2 bases at V and 8 bases at J, with 11 bases between. CDR3 length: 13 amino acids. In DNA, the CDR3 is TGTGCCAGCAGCTTTGAAGTTACTGACATTCAGTACTTC. Amino acids: CASSFEVTDIQYF. The variable domain in full, completed from reference TRBV5-5 and TRBJ2-4, reads DAGVTQSPTHLIKTRGQQVTLRCSPISGHKSVSWYQQVLGQGPQFIFQYYEKEERGRGNFPDRFSARQFPNYSSELNVNALLLGDSALYLCASSFEVTDIQYFGAGTRLSVL.

The sample holds many counts of this clonotype. This rearrangement joins TRBV7-8 to TRBJ2-7; D is uncertain. CDR3 size: 14 residues. The germline V gene has CDR1 SGHVS and CDR2 FQNEAQ. Trimming pared 1 base from V and 0 bases from J, leaving 7 bases between. The CDR3 sequence is CASSLGLSSYEQYF. The CDR3 coding sequence is TGTGCCAGCAGCTTAGGTCTTAGCTCCTACGAGCAGTACTTC.

This clonotype has at least ten counts. This chain joins TRBV4-1 and TRBJ1-2; 10 bases line up with TRBD1. V lost 3 bases, J lost 8 bases, and 12 bases stayed unmatched. The germline gives CDR1 MGHRA, CDR2 YSYEKL. The CDR3 length is 16 residues. The CDR3 loop reads CASSQAPGQGGWGYTF. As DNA, the CDR3 is TGCGCCAGCAGCCAGGCCCCTGGACAGGGGGGATGGGGCTACACCTTC.